This T cell receptor (beta chain) derives from a study of vaccination and CD4 T cells after COVID-19. The assay that was used to sequence DNA from cultured CD4+ T cells was the Oncomine TCR Beta short-read assay. Investigators obtained genomic DNA by extraction from cultured CD4+ T cells. TCRdb recomputed calls from the PCR reads with MiXCR, one row per CDR3 protein. The table has more than 9,500 distinct CDR3 sequences, approximately 55% seen once; the top ten hold over 20%. A note on this clonotype: Antigen: not known.

Germline values: CDR1 MNHNS, CDR2 SASEGT. Trimming stripped 5 bases from V and 7 bases from J, with 17 bases between. CDR3 size: 15 residues. As to treatment: approximately nine-day PBMC culture with coronavirus spike peptide pools or control peptides (ViraFEST assay). ViraFEST stimulated the growth of antigen-specific T cells using peptide pools and subsequently profiled their TCRs by sequencing. The sequence derives from a human donor who had recovered from COVID-19. The specimen sequenced was CD4+ T cells from blood, cultured in vitro. The V call is TRBV6-1, the J call TRBJ2-2, with unresolved D. The CDR3 spells CASSKTPAVGGELFF. CDR3 nucleotide sequence: TGTGCCAGCAGTAAAACCCCGGCAGTTGGCGGGGAGCTGTTTTTT.